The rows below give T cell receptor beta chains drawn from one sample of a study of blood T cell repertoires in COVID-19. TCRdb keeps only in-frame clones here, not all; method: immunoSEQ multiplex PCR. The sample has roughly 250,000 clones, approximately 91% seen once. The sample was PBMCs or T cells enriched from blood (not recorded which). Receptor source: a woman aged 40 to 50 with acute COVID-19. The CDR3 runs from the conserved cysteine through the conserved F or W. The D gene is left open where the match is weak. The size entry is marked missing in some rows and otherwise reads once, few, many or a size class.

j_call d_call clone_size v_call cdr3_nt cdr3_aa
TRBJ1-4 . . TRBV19 TGTGCCAGTAGTATCGGCAGGGGCTGGGGTGAAAAACTGTTTTTT CASSIGRGWGEKLFF
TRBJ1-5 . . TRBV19 TGTGCCAGTAGTAAAGGACAGACTGGGCATCAGCCCCAGCATTTT CASSKGQTGHQPQHF
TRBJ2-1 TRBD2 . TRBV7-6 TGTGCCAGCAGCTGGACTAGCGGGAGAATAAATGAGCAGTTCTTC CASSWTSGRINEQFF
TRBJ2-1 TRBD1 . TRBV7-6 TGTGCCAGCAGCTTTTTTTTCGTGGGACAGGGGGTTAATGAGCAGTTCTTC CASSFFFVGQGVNEQFF
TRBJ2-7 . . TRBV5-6 TGTGCCAGCAGCTCTGGAGACAGGCTACTCTCCTACGAGCAGTACTTC CASSSGDRLLSYEQYF
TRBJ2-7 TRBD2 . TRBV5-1 TGCGCCAGCAGCTTTAGCGGGGGTACCTACGAGCAGTACTTC CASSFSGGTYEQYF
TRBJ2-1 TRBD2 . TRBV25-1 TGTGCCAGCGCCGGGGGTAGCGGGGTGAATGAGCAGTTCTTC CASAGGSGVNEQFF
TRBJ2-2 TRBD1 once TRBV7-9 TGTGCCAGCAGCCCAAATCCGGGACAGGGGGCATTCACCGGGGAGCTGTTTTTT CASSPNPGQGAFTGELFF
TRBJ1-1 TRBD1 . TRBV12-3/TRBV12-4 TGTGCCAGCACCCCTCCTCTGACAGGGGGAGCTTTCTTT CASTPPLTGGAFF
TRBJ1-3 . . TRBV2 TGTGCCAGCAGCTCTAGAGCTGCCTACTCTGGAAACACCATATATTTT CASSSRAAYSGNTIYF
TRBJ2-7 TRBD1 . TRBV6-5 TGTGCCAGCGGGAGAGGACAGGGGCCCTACGAGCAGTACTTC CASGRGQGPYEQYF
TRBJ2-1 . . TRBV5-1 TGCGCCAGCAGCTTAACGTATAGCGGAGCCTACAATGAGCAGTTCTTC CASSLTYSGAYNEQFF
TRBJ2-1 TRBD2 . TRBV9 TGTGCCAGCAGCGTCTCGGGACTAGTGGACAATGAGCAGTTCTTC CASSVSGLVDNEQFF
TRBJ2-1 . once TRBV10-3 TGTGCCATCAGTGACCAGGGTGTGTCCAATGAGCAGTTCTTC CAISDQGVSNEQFF
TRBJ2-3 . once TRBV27 TGTGCCAGCACCCCGGGTGACCTGGGAGATACGCAGTATTTT CASTPGDLGDTQYF
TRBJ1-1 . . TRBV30 TGTGCCTGGAGTGGGGGACAGAACACTGAAGCTTTCTTT CAWSGGQNTEAFF
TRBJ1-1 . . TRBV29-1 TGCAGCGTCTCACAGGAAATGTTACTCGGTGCTGAAGCTTTCTTT CSVSQEMLLGAEAFF
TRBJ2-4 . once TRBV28 TGTGCCAGCAGTTTATTTGGGGTCGGGGTCATTCAGTACTTC CASSLFGVGVIQYF
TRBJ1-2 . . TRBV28 TGTGCCAGCAGTTTTATCGGGGTTGGGCCTGGCTACACCTTC CASSFIGVGPGYTF
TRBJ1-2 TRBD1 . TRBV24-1 TGTGCCACCAGTGACTGGGACAGGGGTAGTTATGGCTACACCTTC CATSDWDRGSYGYTF
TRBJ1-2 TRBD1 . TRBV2 TGTGCCAGCAGTGAGGTACAGGGGATCGGCTACACCTTC CASSEVQGIGYTF
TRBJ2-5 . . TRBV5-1 TGCGCCAGCAGAACTAACACGGGCCAAGAGACCCAGTACTTC CASRTNTGQETQYF
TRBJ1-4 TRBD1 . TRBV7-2 TGTGCCAGCAGCTTAGGTCAGGGGGCTAATGAAAAACTGTTTTTT CASSLGQGANEKLFF
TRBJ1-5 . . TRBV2 TGTGCCAGCAGTGTTCAAAACTTAAATCAGCCCCAGCATTTT CASSVQNLNQPQHF
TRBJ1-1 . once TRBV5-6 TGTGCCAGCAGCTTGGCCCGAGACACTGAAGCTTTCTTT CASSLARDTEAFF
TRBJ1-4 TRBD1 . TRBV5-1 TGCGCCAGCAGCTTGAAAGGGGGCCGAGTTGAAAAACTGTTTTTT CASSLKGGRVEKLFF
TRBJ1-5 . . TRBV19 TGTGCCAGTAGTATAGTTCGGGATCAGCCCCAGCATTTT CASSIVRDQPQHF
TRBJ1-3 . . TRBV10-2 TGCGCCAGCAGTGATCGTGGGAGTATTCCTGGAAACACCATATATTTT CASSDRGSIPGNTIYF
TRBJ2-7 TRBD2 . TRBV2 TGTGCCAGCAGCCCCGGGACTAGCGGTCGGGCCTACGAGCAGTACTTC CASSPGTSGRAYEQYF
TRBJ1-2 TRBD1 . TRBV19 TGTGCCAGTAGCAGGCCCCCTAGACAGGGGCCGGCGAACTATGGCTACACCTTC CASSRPPRQGPANYGYTF
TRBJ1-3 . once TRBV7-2 TGTGCCACCTCGTCGAGTCGAGGAAACACCATATATTTT CATSSSRGNTIYF
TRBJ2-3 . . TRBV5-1 TGCGCCAGCAGCTTGGCCGACATGGCTAGCACAGATACGCAGTATTTT CASSLADMASTDTQYF
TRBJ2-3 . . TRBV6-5 TGTGCCAGCAGTTACGGGGAGAGGGGCACAGATACGCAGTATTTT CASSYGERGTDTQYF
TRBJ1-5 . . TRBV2 TGTGCCAGCAGAGCAGACATTTTACAGCCCCAGCATTTT CASRADILQPQHF
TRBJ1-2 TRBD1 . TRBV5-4 TGTGCCAGCAGCCTGGACAGGGGGGGGAATGGCTACACCTTC CASSLDRGGNGYTF
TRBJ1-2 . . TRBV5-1 TGCGCCAGCAGCTCTTCCTCCCTGGACACCCTCTATGGCTACACCTTC CASSSSSLDTLYGYTF
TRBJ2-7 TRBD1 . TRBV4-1 TGCGCCAGCAGCCAGAGGGGACAGGGTTTCTACGAGCAGTACTTC CASSQRGQGFYEQYF
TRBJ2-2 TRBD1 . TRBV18 TGTGCCAGCTCGGAAGACAGGGTCGGAACCGGGGAGCTGTTTTTT CASSEDRVGTGELFF
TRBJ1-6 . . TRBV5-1 TGCGCCAGCAGCTTGACGCCAGGGCTCCATAATTCACCCCTCCACTTT CASSLTPGLHNSPLHF
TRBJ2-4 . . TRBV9 TGTGCCAGCAGCGTAAACCCACAGAACATTCAGTACTTC CASSVNPQNIQYF
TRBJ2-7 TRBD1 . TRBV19 TGTGCCAGTAGTATAGGGGACAGTGGTACGTTCGAGCAGTACTTC CASSIGDSGTFEQYF
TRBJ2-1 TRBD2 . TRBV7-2 TGTGCCAGCGGACCAAAGGGGAGGGGGCAGTTCTTC CASGPKGRGQFF
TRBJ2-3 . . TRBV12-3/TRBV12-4 TGTGCCAGCAGGTCAGGTCGCACAGATACGCAGTATTTT CASRSGRTDTQYF
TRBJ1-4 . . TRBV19 TGTGCCAGTAGTATTTTTGGAGAGTCTAATGAAAAACTGTTTTTT CASSIFGESNEKLFF
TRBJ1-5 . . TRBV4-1 TGCGCCAGCAGCCAAGAAGCCGCAATGGACAGCCTGGGAGTCCTCAATCAGCCCCAGCATTTT CASSQEAAMDSLGVLNQPQHF
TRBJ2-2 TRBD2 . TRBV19 TGTGCCAGTAGGCGCCGAAGCGGGATGACCGGGGAGCTGTTTTTT CASRRRSGMTGELFF
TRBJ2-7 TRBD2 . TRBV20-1 TGCAGCACTAGCGGTCCCTACGAGCAGTACTTC CSTSGPYEQYF